This TCR beta chain comes out of a study of molecular identifiers for immune sequencing clone quantification. Study outcomes and limitations: Whereas clones above 20 RNA copies held under 1% of naive-cell molecules, they held over 97% of effector molecules. Should identical TCR molecules share a barcode, the sizes of highly expanded clones could be underestimated.

Trimming cost V 4 bases and J 5 bases, with 16 bases left between them. The CDR3 consists of 14 residues. Germline values: CDR1 SGDLS, CDR2 YYNGEE. Libraries from naive CD8 cells were generated from about 20,000 to 1,000,000 sorted cells (with 10%, 30% or 50% RNA). Sorted naive CD8 T cells were those defined as CD8+CD4-CCR7+CD45RA+. TCRdb processed the PCR reads anew with MiXCR; each CDR3 protein has one entry. This sample yields about 70,000 distinct CDR3 sequences, of which around 20% are seen a single time; approximately 1.5% belongs to the top ten. In this sample, this clonotype turned up a few times. What it binds is unknown.

Sequencing was carried out using naive CD8+ T cells from blood, with Jurkat cell RNA spiked in. The subset is: FACS-sorted CD8+CD4-CCR7+CD45RA+ naive T cells. The J gene is TRBJ2-7, the V gene TRBV9; the D call may be TRBD1 or TRBD2 (6 bases each). This sequence was found in a human donor in good health. Some libraries in this study had Jurkat cell RNA spiked in. DNA for the CDR3: TGTGCCAGCAGCCTAGCGACAGGTAGCGACGAGCAGTACTTC. This codes for CASSLATGSDEQYF.